The clone carrying this T cell receptor beta chain was seen a few times. Clones were sequenced by immunoSEQ multiplex PCR, and TCRdb holds only the in-frame ones, with some missing. This sample yields around 68,000 clones, of which roughly nine tenths are seen a single time; around 2.6% belongs to the top ten. The germline V gene has CDR1 MNHNY and CDR2 SVGAGI (reference sequence). Trimming took 0 bases from V and 8 from J, leaving 14 bases between them. The CDR3 has 15 residues. This sample is part of a study of neoadjuvant anti-PD-1 for oral cavity cancer. Time point in this sample: after neoadjuvant nivolumab, at surgical resection.

This sample comprised PBMCs, obtained after nivolumab (anti-PD-1) treatment. The V call is TRBV6-6, the J call TRBJ2-1; D ambiguous. This sequence originates from a person between 40 and 79 years old with oral cavity squamous cell carcinoma. The CDR3 DNA reads TGTGCCAGCAGTTACTCACCGGGTGGCACGCATGAGCAGTTCTTC. Its protein is CASSYSPGGTHEQFF.